This T cell receptor beta chain stems from a study of T cell responses to AZD1222 COVID-19 vaccine. Overall study findings and caveats: Once two AZD1222 doses were given, Spike-specific TCR breadth and depth went up. No day 14 peak samples; only post-peak repertoires were characterized. It was only six AZD1222 recipients who were seropositive at baseline.

The CDR3 contains 13 residues. CDR1 is MNHEY, CDR2 SMNVEV, per germline (reference sequence). V lost 3 bases, J lost 7 bases, and 7 bases lay in between. Some clones are missing from TCRdb's copy, which holds only in-frame ones; the method was immunoSEQ multiplex PCR. The sample includes 50,000 to 65,000 clones, about 90% of them seen just once. About this clone: Its antigen is unknown.

Sequenced here: peripheral blood, sampled 28 days after the second AZD1222 dose. The receptor was derived from an adult who received the AZD1222 COVID-19 vaccine. This sequence joins TRBV27 and TRBJ1-6, with TRBD1 as a possible D gene (6 bases). The DNA of the CDR3 is TGTGCCAGCAGTTTGGACAGAAATTCACCCCTCCACTTT. This gives the protein CASSLDRNSPLHF.